This T cell receptor (beta chain) was recovered during a study of T cell responses to AZD1222 COVID-19 vaccine. Study-level results: Regions 160-218 and 743-854 held dominance among vaccine-associated CD4 TCRs, which spanned spike.

Germline-derived CDR1 and CDR2 are SGDLS and YYNGEE. V lost 4 bases, J lost 5 bases, and 9 bases stayed unmatched. This CDR3 has 15 amino acids. On this clone itself: Its antigen is not identified.

The assay was immunoSEQ multiplex PCR, and TCRdb's table has in-frame clones only and misses some. The repertoire holds approximately 150,000 clones, with about 89% as singletons. The V and J genes are TRBV9 and TRBJ1-2, with 9 bases fitting TRBD1. The sample in question was peripheral blood, obtained on day 0 of AZD1222 vaccination. The source is an adult in good health. CDR3 nucleotides: TGTGCCAGCAGCACCCGACAGGGGGGAGGGTATGGCTACACCTTC. The encoded protein is CASSTRQGGGYGYTF.